These 3 T cell receptor beta chains share one sample of origin, sequenced in a study of neurological immune-mediated disorders. TCRdb independently ran MiXCR on the 5' RACE reads; one entry per CDR3 protein. Of approximately 50,000 distinct CDR3 sequences in the sample, 6.5% to 8.5% were seen once. Time point given: longitudinal time-point 3. The sample was PBMCs. These receptors were collected from a woman in her forties in good health.

In the case of this clonotype: With a much larger clone just one base away, this may be a read error. The chain has TRBV18 and TRBJ2-7, with D unresolved. The CDR3 length is 17 residues. CDR1 is KGHSH, CDR2 LQKENI, per germline. Here the CDR3 DNA reads TGTGCCAACTCACCAACGTTCTCCGGCGGATACTCCTACGAGCAGTACTTC. It yields the protein CANSPTFSGGYSYEQYF.

In its sample, this clonotype was seen many times. The V and J genes are TRBV4-2 and TRBJ1-2, with D unresolved. Germline assignment: CDR1 LGHNA and CDR2 YNFKEQ. The V end lost 2 bases, the J end lost 4 bases, and 11 bases lay between the germline ends. The CDR3 is 14 amino acids. Here the CDR3 DNA reads TGTGCCAGCAGCCAATCCGGGAAGGTCTATGGCTACACCTTC. Protein sequence: CASSQSGKVYGYTF.

The gene calls are TRBV5-1 and TRBJ2-3; weak D call: TRBD1 (6 bases). The V and J ends lost 3 bases and 4 bases respectively, with 15 bases between them. From germline, CDR1 is SGHRS and CDR2 YFSETQ. The CDR3 contains 15 residues. This CDR3 is CASSYGHGGADTQYF. In DNA form, the CDR3 reads TGCGCCAGCAGCTATGGACATGGGGGCGCAGATACGCAGTATTTT.